The 30 T cell receptor beta chains below were found in one sample sequenced in a study of blood T cell repertoires in COVID-19. TCRdb's table, derived via immunoSEQ multiplex PCR, lists solely in-frame clones and lacks some. The sample has around 300,000 clones; about nine tenths are singletons. Sequencing input: PBMCs or T cells enriched from blood (not recorded which). Receptors were obtained from a woman aged 45 to 65 who had recovered from COVID-19.

The chain couples TRBV10-3 to TRBJ2-1; 14 bases are a match to TRBD2. This CDR3 region has 15 residues. Trimming cost V 6 bases and J 7 bases; bases outside gene matches: 5. In germline, CDR1 is ENHRY, CDR2 SYGVKD. The CDR3 region is CAIRSGTSGSNEQFF. The CDR3 DNA reads TGTGCCATCAGATCCGGGACTAGCGGGAGTAATGAGCAGTTCTTC.

This chain connects TRBV27 to TRBJ1-3, with 7 bases that match TRBD1. CDR1 and CDR2 (germline): MNHEY, SMNVEV (reference sequence). The CDR3 sequence is 14 residues long. V dropped 6 bases and J dropped 7; count of bases not matched to a gene: 9. CDR3 DNA sequence: TGTGCCAGCAGCCCCGGGACAGCTTTCAACACCATATATTTT. Translation: CASSPGTAFNTIYF.

This chain's CDR3 is CASSEGQVGWKPQHF. The CDR3 region has the DNA TGTGCCAGCAGTGAGGGACAGGTCGGTTGGAAGCCCCAGCATTTT. The J gene is TRBJ1-5, the V gene TRBV28; 8 bases are shared with TRBD1. Germline CDR1 reads MDHEN; CDR2 reads SYDVKM. V was clipped by 5 bases and J by 8 bases; unmatched bases: 11. This CDR3 comprises 15 residues.

This chain links TRBV18 with TRBJ2-1; 12 nucleotides line up with TRBD2. CDR3 length: 15 amino acids. From germline, CDR1 is KGHSH and CDR2 LQKENI. V was pared by 6 bases and J by 7 bases, with 7 bases of the junction left unmatched. DNA for the CDR3: TGTGCCAGCTCCGGGCGTACTAGCGGGAGGAATGAGCAGTTCTTC. Its protein is CASSGRTSGRNEQFF. The full variable domain, its missing parts supplied by reference TRBV18 and TRBJ2-1, is NAGVMQNPRHLVRRRGQEARLRCSPMKGHSHVYWYRQLPEEGLKFMVYLQKENIIDESGMPKERFSAEFPKEGPSILRIQQVVRGDSAAYFCASSGRTSGRNEQFFGPGTRLTVL.

The rearrangement joins TRBV7-2 to TRBJ2-1, with 9 positions matching TRBD2. Germline V gene sequence: CDR1 SGHTA, CDR2 FQGNSA. Trimming took 5 bases from V and 8 from J; bases not matched to a gene: 10. The length of the CDR3 is 15 residues. The CDR3 region has the DNA TGTGCCAGCAGCCCAGCGGGGGGAGGTAAGTATGAGCAGTTCTTC. It is translated as CASSPAGGGKYEQFF.

V usage is TRBV28 and J usage is TRBJ2-2, with D unresolved. The germline CDR1 and CDR2 sequences are MDHEN and SYDVKM. This CDR3 has 14 residues. Trimming took off 4 bases at V and 2 bases at J, with 8 bases between the two ends. CDR3 sequence reads: CASSWQSNTGELFF. DNA for the CDR3: TGTGCCAGCAGTTGGCAATCAAACACCGGGGAGCTGTTTTTT. Full variable domain (remainder filled in from reference TRBV28 and TRBJ2-2): DVKVTQSSRYLVKRTGEKVFLECVQDMDHENMFWYRQDPGLGLRLIYFSYDVKMKEKGDIPEGYSVSREKKERFSLILESASTNQTSMYLCASSWQSNTGELFFGEGSRLTVL.

The chain joins TRBV28 to TRBJ1-5; TRBD1 matches 8 bases. The CDR3 is made up of 14 amino acids. V shed 6 bases and J 6 bases; nucleotides not matched to a gene: 7. Germline V lookup: CDR1 MDHEN, CDR2 SYDVKM. The chain's CDR3 is CASSLDRVSQPQHF. The CDR3 region has the DNA TGTGCCAGCAGCCTGGACAGGGTGAGTCAGCCCCAGCATTTT.

J is TRBJ2-1 and V is TRBV10-2; 14 positions agree with TRBD2. Looked up from germline, CDR1 is WSHSY and CDR2 is SAAADI. V gave up 1 base and J gave up 7 bases; unmatched junction bases: 0. The length of the CDR3 is 15 residues. The chain's CDR3 is CASSEWTSGRNEQFF. CDR3 nucleotide sequence: TGCGCCAGCAGTGAGTGGACTAGCGGGAGGAATGAGCAGTTCTTC.

CDR3 sequence (DNA): TGTGCCAGCAGCTACGGAGGGCCGGATACGCAGTATTTT. This codes for CASSYGGPDTQYF. V gene TRBV5-4 combines with J gene TRBJ2-3, with TRBD2 as a possible D gene (6 bases). Trimming left V 3 bases short and J 6 bases short, with 11 bases between. This CDR3 has 13 residues. Germline V gene sequence: CDR1 SGHNT, CDR2 YYREEE (reference sequence).

This clone was detected a few times. The chain carries TRBV18 and TRBJ1-6; 7 bases line up with TRBD1. V shed 5 bases, J shed 10 bases, and the junction held 11 bases outside the gene matches. The CDR3 runs 15 residues. Germline assignment: CDR1 KGHSH and CDR2 LQKENI. The CDR3 reads CASSSDRPQVSPLHF. As DNA, the CDR3 is TGTGCCAGCTCATCGGACAGGCCCCAGGTGTCACCCCTCCACTTT.

V gene TRBV7-8 combines with J gene TRBJ2-7; weak D call: TRBD2 (6 bases). This CDR3 has 13 amino acids. V lost 6 bases, J lost 4 bases, and 13 bases lay in between. Germline-derived CDR1 and CDR2 are SGHVS and FQNEAQ. The CDR3 region is CASRVAANYEQYF. CDR3 sequence (DNA): TGTGCCAGCAGAGTAGCGGCGAATTACGAGCAGTACTTC.

J is TRBJ1-2 and V is TRBV18, with 10 bases fitting TRBD1. The CDR3 sequence is 13 residues long. Per germline, CDR1 KGHSH and CDR2 LQKENI. V lost 4 bases and J lost 6; bases outside the gene matches: 2. The CDR3 region is CASSRTGGDGYTF. The CDR3 nucleotides are TGTGCCAGCTCACGGACAGGGGGGGATGGCTACACCTTC.

J is TRBJ1-4 and V is TRBV18, with 11 positions matching TRBD1. The ends lost 2 bases at V and 4 bases at J; junction bases unmatched: 3. The germline CDR1 and CDR2 sequences are KGHSH and LQKENI. The length of the CDR3 is 16 residues. The CDR3 reads CASSPSGTGGNEKLFF. The CDR3 bases are TGTGCCAGCTCACCATCCGGGACAGGGGGTAATGAAAAACTGTTTTTT.

This chain uses TRBV9 with TRBJ2-2; 15 bases line up with TRBD2. The V gene's germline CDR1 is SGDLS and CDR2 YYNGEE. This CDR3 comprises 18 residues. Trimming at V came to 0 bases and at J to 6 bases, leaving 6 bases not matched to a gene. In DNA form, the CDR3 reads TGTGCCAGCAGCGTAGTCTCCGGGACTAGCGGGAGGCCCGGGGAGCTGTTTTTT. Its protein is CASSVVSGTSGRPGELFF.

In its sample, this clone was seen a few times. CDR3 DNA sequence: TGCGCCAGCAGCCCGGGACAGGGGGGAAGAGCTGGGGCCAACGTCCTGACTTTC. It translates to CASSPGQGGRAGANVLTF. The chain has TRBV4-3 and TRBJ2-6; 11 positions agree with TRBD1. Germline V lookup: CDR1 LGHNA, CDR2 YSLEER. V was pared by 4 bases and J by 2 bases, with 7 bases of the junction left unmatched. The CDR3 length is 18 residues.

In its sample, this clone was seen once. This chain connects TRBV5-1 to TRBJ2-1; 16 positions agree with TRBD2. The CDR3 totals 15 residues. Germline loops: CDR1 SGHRS, CDR2 YFSETQ. After removal of 2 bases from V and 8 bases from J, the junction contained 1 base not matched to a gene. The CDR3 region is CASSFGTSGRDEQFF. In DNA form, the CDR3 reads TGCGCCAGCAGCTTCGGGACTAGCGGGAGGGATGAGCAGTTCTTC.

The chain is built from TRBV12-3 or TRBV12-4 and TRBJ2-5; 7 positions agree with TRBD1. V lost 6 bases, J lost 11 bases, and 12 bases stayed unmatched. The CDR3 spans 13 residues. The CDR3 spells CASSPNMGQSQYF. For the CDR3, the DNA is TGTGCCAGCAGCCCGAACATGGGACAGTCGCAGTACTTC.

The V gene is TRBV19, the J gene TRBJ1-2; TRBD1 aligns across 7 bases. CDR3 length: 13 residues. In germline, CDR1 is LNHDA, CDR2 SQIVND (reference sequence). Unmatched junction bases numbered 4, after V lost 3 bases and J lost 6 bases. The CDR3 region has the DNA TGTGCCAGTAGTATGGGACAGATGCATGGCTACACCTTC. It codes for CASSMGQMHGYTF. The variable domain in full, completed from reference TRBV19 and TRBJ1-2, reads DGGITQSPKYLFRKEGQNVTLSCEQNLNHDAMYWYRQDPGQGLRLIYYSQIVNDFQKGDIAEGYSVSREKKESFPLTVTSAQKNPTAFYLCASSMGQMHGYTFGSGTRLTVV.

The J gene is TRBJ1-4, the V gene TRBV28; TRBD1 aligns across 11 bases. The CDR3 loop spans 16 amino acids. With 11 bases clipped from V and 2 bases from J, the junction kept 10 bases outside the gene matches. CDR1 and CDR2 from the germline V gene are MDHEN and SYDVKM. The CDR3 nucleotides read TGTGCCGTTGGACAGGGGGCCTCGATGACTAATGAAAAACTGTTTTTT. Protein sequence: CAVGQGASMTNEKLFF.

This chain uses TRBV5-1 with TRBJ2-6; D ambiguous. V gave up 4 bases and J gave up 7 bases, with 9 bases separating them. This CDR3 region has 13 residues. The germline V gene has CDR1 SGHRS and CDR2 YFSETQ. The CDR3, as DNA: TGCGCCAGCAGCCCACTATCCGCCAACGTCCTGACTTTC. This sequence encodes CASSPLSANVLTF.

The chain employs TRBV5-8 and TRBJ2-1; TRBD2 matches at 8 bases. Germline trimming cut 0 bases from V and 7 bases from J; bases unmatched to any gene: 12. CDR1 is SGHTS, CDR2 YDEGEE, per germline. This CDR3 has 17 amino acids. CDR3 nucleotides: TGTGCCAGCAGCTTGGCCTTCGTACTAGCGGCCTTGAATGAGCAGTTCTTC. Its protein is CASSLAFVLAALNEQFF. The variable domain in full, completed from reference TRBV5-8 and TRBJ2-1, reads EAGVTQSPTHLIKTRGQQATLRCSPISGHTSVYWYQQALGLGLQFLLWYDEGEERNRGNFPPRFSGRQFPNYSSELNVNALELEDSALYLCASSLAFVLAALNEQFFGPGTRLTVL.

The V gene is TRBV6-6, the J gene TRBJ1-1; TRBD1 matches at 11 bases. The junction had 4 bases not matched to a gene; V was cut back by 4 bases and J by 3 bases. Germline lookup yields CDR1 MNHNY and CDR2 SVGAGI (reference sequence). The CDR3 runs 15 residues. The CDR3 spells CASSWTGGADTEAFF. The CDR3 DNA is TGTGCCAGCAGTTGGACAGGGGGCGCGGACACTGAAGCTTTCTTT.

Only a few counts were recorded for this clone. The same CDR3 can be traced to other DNA sequences in this sample. This rearrangement joins TRBV7-9 to TRBJ2-7; D perhaps matches TRBD1 (5 bases). V lost 1 base and J 2 bases, leaving 9 bases between the germline ends. Germline loops: CDR1 SEHNR, CDR2 FQNEAQ (reference sequence). The CDR3 is 14 amino acids. CDR3 residues: CASSLVQGTYEQYF. CDR3 in DNA: TGTGCCAGCAGCTTAGTGCAGGGAACCTACGAGCAGTACTTC.

This clone has only a few counts. V is TRBV2 and J is TRBJ1-6; 7 nucleotides align to TRBD1. The CDR3 is made up of 13 amino acids. Germline V gene data show CDR1 as SNHLY and CDR2 as FYNNEI. The junction had 4 bases not matched to a gene; V was cut back by 4 bases and J by 10 bases. This CDR3 reads CASSGQGGSPLHF. Written as DNA, the CDR3 is TGTGCCAGCAGTGGCCAAGGGGGCTCACCCCTCCACTTT.

The gene calls are TRBV7-9 and TRBJ2-7, with a tentative D call TRBD2 (6 bases). The CDR3 extends over 16 amino acids. Looked up from germline, CDR1 is SEHNR and CDR2 is FQNEAQ (reference sequence). Trimming took 2 bases from V and 2 from J, leaving 16 bases between them. The CDR3 DNA follows: TGTGCCAGCAGCTTATCCAATAGCGGTCGGGCCTACGAGCAGTACTTC. It codes for CASSLSNSGRAYEQYF. The whole variable domain, filled in from reference TRBV7-9 and TRBJ2-7, reads DTGVSQNPRHKITKRGQNVTFRCDPISEHNRLYWYRQTLGQGPEFLTYFQNEAQLEKSRLLSDRFSAERPKGSFSTLEIQRTEQGDSAMYLCASSLSNSGRAYEQYFGPGTRLTVT.

The CDR3 loop reads CASSQDSGGEGAKKQCNQPQHF. The CDR3 DNA reads TGTGCCAGCAGCCAAGATTCCGGGGGGGAGGGGGCCAAGAAACAATGCAATCAGCCCCAGCATTTT. The chain is built from TRBV3-1 (or the pseudogene TRBV3-2) and TRBJ1-5; 7 bases line up with TRBD1. CDR1 and CDR2 (germline): LGHDT, YNNKEL (reference sequence). V was clipped by 0 bases and J by 2 bases; unmatched bases: 22. The CDR3 loop spans 22 amino acids.

This clone occurred a few times. The chain has TRBV5-6 and TRBJ1-6, with a possible D match to TRBD1 (6 bases). The CDR3 covers 15 residues. Trimming removed 2 bases from V and 7 bases from J, with 13 bases in between. The germline V gene has CDR1 SGHDT and CDR2 YYEEEE. CDR3 coding DNA: TGTGCCAGCAGCTTAATGGGGGGGCTCAATTCACCCCTCCACTTT. It specifies CASSLMGGLNSPLHF.

The gene calls are TRBV23-1 and TRBJ1-1, with a tentative D call TRBD1 (5 bases). TRBV23-1 is recorded as an ORF, its role being uncertain. V lost 7 bases to trimming and J lost 0 bases, with 21 bases between them. This CDR3 has 17 amino acids. The CDR3 DNA reads TGCGCCAGCACCGGCAGGGTCCGCCTTACTATGAACACTGAAGCTTTCTTT. Protein product: CASTGRVRLTMNTEAFF.

The chain is built from TRBV4-1 and TRBJ1-5; tentative D call: TRBD1 (5 bases). Trimming cost V 5 bases and J 4 bases, with 12 bases left between them. This CDR3 region has 14 residues. CDR1 is MGHRA and CDR2 is YSYEKL in the germline V gene. CDR3 region: CASSYRQKNQPQHF. The CDR3 DNA is TGCGCCAGCAGCTACCGACAGAAAAATCAGCCCCAGCATTTT.

The chain recombines TRBV30 with TRBJ1-1, with a weak D call TRBD1 (6 bases). Germline CDR1 GTSNPN, CDR2 SVGIG (reference sequence). CDR3 size: 13 residues. The V end was cut by 2 bases, the J end by 6 bases, with 13 bases between. The CDR3 reads CAWSSYGQPEAFF. Here the CDR3 DNA reads TGTGCCTGGAGTAGTTACGGACAGCCTGAAGCTTTCTTT.